These 16 T cell receptor beta chains came from one sample sequenced in a study of T cell responses to AZD1222 COVID-19 vaccine. Clones were sequenced by immunoSEQ multiplex PCR, and TCRdb holds only the in-frame ones, with some missing. The table lists over 100,000 clones, roughly nine tenths of them singletons. Sample: peripheral blood, taken on day 0 of AZD1222 vaccination. Receptor source: an adult in good health.

V gene TRBV5-4 combines with J gene TRBJ2-2; 8 nucleotides line up with TRBD1. The CDR3 contains 16 residues. Germline lookup yields CDR1 SGHNT and CDR2 YYREEE (reference sequence). J was trimmed by 7 bases and V by 0 bases; bases with no gene match: 8. The chain's CDR3 is CASSLGVRGRGGELFF. CDR3 in DNA: TGTGCCAGCAGCTTGGGTGTCAGGGGGCGCGGCGGGGAGCTGTTTTTT.

The chain couples TRBV6-6 to TRBJ1-2, with 11 bases matching TRBD1. V shed 0 bases, J shed 7 bases, and the junction held 4 bases outside the gene matches. The germline V gene encodes CDR1 MNHNY and CDR2 SVGAGI (reference sequence). The CDR3 extends over 15 amino acids. The CDR3 DNA reads TGTGCCAGCAGTTACTCGACTGGACAGGGGGCTGGCTACACCTTC. Translating it yields CASSYSTGQGAGYTF.

About this clone: A junction boundary mismatches the germline segment, possibly from a read error. This chain joins TRBV24-1 and TRBJ2-2; 7 bases align to TRBD1. CDR3 length equals 19 residues. Germline CDR1 and CDR2: KGHDR and SFDVKD. This chain's CDR3 is CATSYLRQGDLKATGELFF. The CDR3 DNA sequence: TGTGCCACCAGTTATTTGAGGCAGGGGGACCTCAAGGCAACCGGGGAGCTGTTTTTT.

The J gene is TRBJ2-3, the V gene TRBV5-1; the match to TRBD2 covers 8 bases. CDR3 length: 15 amino acids. V dropped 3 bases and J dropped 2; count of bases not matched to a gene: 5. Germline loops: CDR1 SGHRS, CDR2 YFSETQ. The CDR3 sequence: CASSSGLVSTDTQYF. CDR3 sequence (DNA): TGCGCCAGCAGCTCGGGACTAGTATCCACAGATACGCAGTATTTT.

This chain links TRBV28 with TRBJ2-2; 10 bases align to TRBD2. J gave up 5 bases and V 6 bases, and 6 bases lay outside the gene matches. This CDR3 comprises 15 residues. Germline V gives CDR1 MDHEN, CDR2 SYDVKM. The CDR3, as DNA: TGTGCCAGCAGAGGTAGCGGGGGGAGAACCGGGGAGCTGTTTTTT. Amino acid sequence: CASRGSGGRTGELFF.

This sequence joins TRBV5-4 and TRBJ2-5, with 8 nucleotides matching TRBD1. Germline-derived CDR1 and CDR2 are SGHNT and YYREEE (reference sequence). CDR3 length: 13 residues. V trimming: 3 bases; J trimming: 5 bases; junction bases outside the gene matches: 3. CDR3 nucleotide sequence: TGTGCCAGCAGCTCCAGGGGGCGGGAGACCCAGTACTTC. Amino acid sequence: CASSSRGRETQYF.

The chain has TRBV28 and TRBJ1-6; D is undetermined. Germline V gene sequence: CDR1 MDHEN, CDR2 SYDVKM. Trimming removed 4 bases at V and 7 bases at J, with 5 bases between. The CDR3 runs to 12 residues. The CDR3 loop reads CASSSGNSPLHF. The CDR3 DNA is TGTGCCAGCAGTTCGGGGAATTCACCCCTCCACTTT. Complete variable domain (other parts from reference TRBV28 and TRBJ1-6): DVKVTQSSRYLVKRTGEKVFLECVQDMDHENMFWYRQDPGLGLRLIYFSYDVKMKEKGDIPEGYSVSREKKERFSLILESASTNQTSMYLCASSSGNSPLHFGNGTRLTVT.

This chain links TRBV6-1 with TRBJ2-7, with D possibly TRBD1 on 5 matching bases. Per germline, CDR1 MNHNS and CDR2 SASEGT. The CDR3 length is 15 residues. The germline V and J ends were trimmed by 2 bases and 6 bases, with 17 bases remaining between them. CDR3 sequence reads: CASSEQAGPVTEQYF. Written as DNA, the CDR3 is TGTGCCAGCAGTGAACAGGCAGGGCCGGTGACCGAGCAGTACTTC.

The V call is TRBV2, the J call TRBJ1-4; TRBD1 matches 10 bases. The CDR3 sequence is 14 residues long. V gave up 8 bases and J gave up 7 bases; unmatched junction bases: 7. In germline, CDR1 is SNHLY, CDR2 FYNNEI. CDR3 nucleotide sequence: TGTGCCAGCCACGGGACAGGGGTACTTGAAAAACTGTTTTTT. It yields the protein CASHGTGVLEKLFF.

The genes are TRBV29-1 and TRBJ1-1; 10 bases are shared with TRBD1. This CDR3 region has 15 residues. Germline assignment: CDR1 SQVTM and CDR2 ANQGSEA. J was trimmed by 3 bases and V by 4 bases; bases with no gene match: 8. The CDR3, as DNA: TGCAGCGTTGTGGGGGCCGGGACAGGGGACACTGAAGCTTTCTTT. This codes for CSVVGAGTGDTEAFF.

The J gene is TRBJ1-1, the V gene TRBV3-1 (or the pseudogene TRBV3-2), with D unclear. Looked up from germline, CDR1 is LGHDT and CDR2 is YNNKEL (reference sequence). The CDR3 runs to 15 residues. The V and J ends lost 1 base and 7 bases respectively, with 16 bases between them. CDR3 DNA: TGTGCCAGCAGCCAAGGTTTCGTCTTAGGTTATGAAGCTTTCTTT. Translated: CASSQGFVLGYEAFF.

The gene calls are TRBV10-2 and TRBJ1-2; 7 bases are shared with TRBD1. Trimming at V came to 0 bases and at J to 1 base, leaving 8 bases not matched to a gene. The V gene's germline CDR1 is WSHSY and CDR2 SAAADI. CDR3 length: 17 residues. The DNA of the CDR3 is TGCGCCAGCAGTGAGTCTGTCGGGAGGGGGCGTAACTATGGCTACACCTTC. It encodes CASSESVGRGRNYGYTF.

This rearrangement joins TRBV5-1 to TRBJ2-7, with D tentatively TRBD2 (6 bases). The CDR3 covers 15 residues. The V end lost 3 bases, the J end lost 7 bases, and 20 bases lay between the germline ends. Germline lookup yields CDR1 SGHRS and CDR2 YFSETQ. The CDR3 protein is CASSWQPDLGGEQYF. The CDR3 region has the DNA TGCGCCAGCAGCTGGCAACCCGATCTGGGAGGAGAGCAGTACTTC.

The rearrangement joins TRBV19 to TRBJ1-4; D might be TRBD1 (6 bases). V lost 7 bases to trimming and J lost 7 bases, with 19 bases between them. Germline assignment: CDR1 LNHDA and CDR2 SQIVND (reference sequence). The CDR3 is made up of 15 amino acids. CDR3 sequence reads: CASTLRGGEGEKLFF. The CDR3 nucleotides are TGTGCCAGTACCTTAAGAGGGGGAGAGGGTGAAAAACTGTTTTTT.

The gene calls are TRBV5-4 and TRBJ2-5; a possible D gene is TRBD2 (5 bases). CDR1 SGHNT and CDR2 YYREEE come from the germline V gene (reference sequence). CDR3 length: 15 amino acids. Trimming took 4 bases from V and 2 from J, leaving 15 bases between them. The CDR3 DNA reads TGTGCCAGCAGCCAACCGGGATCTCTACAAGAGACCCAGTACTTC. This translates into CASSQPGSLQETQYF. Variable domain in full (rest from reference TRBV5-4 and TRBJ2-5): ETGVTQSPTHLIKTRGQQVTLRCSSQSGHNTVSWYQQALGQGPQFIFQYYREEENGRGNFPPRFSGLQFPNYSSELNVNALELDDSALYLCASSQPGSLQETQYFGPGTRLLVL.

This clone has only one observation. The gene calls are TRBV10-3 and TRBJ1-6; TRBD1 matches at 8 bases. V was clipped by 5 bases and J by 6 bases; unmatched bases: 6. Germline CDR1 and CDR2: ENHRY and SYGVKD. The CDR3 length is 15 residues. CDR3 nucleotide sequence: TGTGCCATCAGTTCCGGACAGGGAATTAATTCACCCCTCCACTTT. Its protein product is CAISSGQGINSPLHF.